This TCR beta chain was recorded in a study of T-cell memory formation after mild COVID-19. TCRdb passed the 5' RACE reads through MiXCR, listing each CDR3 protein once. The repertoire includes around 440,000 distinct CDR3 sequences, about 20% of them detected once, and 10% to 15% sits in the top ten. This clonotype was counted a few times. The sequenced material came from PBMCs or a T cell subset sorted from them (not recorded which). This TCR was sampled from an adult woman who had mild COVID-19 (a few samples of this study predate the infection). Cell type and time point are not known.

CDR3 sequence (DNA): TGCAGTGCTCCTACAGGGAGATCGGACACTGAAGCTTTCTTT. Translating gives CSAPTGRSDTEAFF. This chain uses TRBV20-1 with TRBJ1-1; tentative D call: TRBD1 (6 bases). V lost 5 bases and J 3 bases, leaving 16 bases between the germline ends. The CDR3 totals 14 residues. CDR1 DFQATT and CDR2 SNEGSKA come from the germline V gene (reference sequence).